This T cell receptor beta chain was observed in a study of blood T cell repertoires in COVID-19. The overall study: Acute and convalescent COVID-19 samples came from the United States, Italy and Spain.

During active infection, Seattle patients enrolled and were then monitored through disease. In the study's own analysis: Researchers report that nucleated cell counts were estimated from reference gene primer amplification. Assay: immunoSEQ multiplex PCR; the TCRdb copy retains only in-frame clones and omits some. The DNA gave D and trimming, while V, J and clone size come from that table. The sample has 350,000 to 450,000 clones; about 89% are singletons. The length of the CDR3 is 15 residues. Trimming stripped 3 bases from V and 0 bases from J, with 9 bases between. From germline, CDR1 is LNHDA and CDR2 SQIVND (reference sequence).

This rearrangement joins TRBV19 to TRBJ2-1, with a weak D call TRBD2 (7 bases). Sequencing input: peripheral blood. The source of this sequence is a woman in her fifties or sixties with COVID-19, enrolled during active disease. Here the CDR3 DNA reads TGTGCCAGTAGTATGGGGGGGGCCTCCTACAATGAGCAGTTCTTC. Residues: CASSMGGASYNEQFF.